This T cell receptor beta chain was documented in a study of neurological immune-mediated disorders. Study summary: Of the 34 patients with multiple sclerosis, roughly 30 had relapsing-remitting MS, whereas the remaining 3 had secondary progressive MS.

The study's findings and limits: One related-CDR3 cluster, found by phylogenetic grouping, held repertoires of 18 of 34 multiple sclerosis patients and is a possible signature. With the multiple sclerosis repertoire cluster, neither clinical nor MRI features showed any association.

It was from 2 million PBMCs stored at -80 C that the unsorted libraries were obtained. A few counts support this clonotype. The antigen is unknown. The germline V gene encodes CDR1 MNHEY and CDR2 SVGEGT. The CDR3 consists of 16 residues. J gave up 7 bases and V 6 bases, and 15 bases lay outside the gene matches. TCRdb redid the calling of the 5' RACE reads with MiXCR, one entry per CDR3 protein. The sample lists tens of thousands of distinct CDR3 sequences, roughly 4.8% occurring once. The sample consisted of PBMCs. The V gene is TRBV6-2 or TRBV6-3, the J gene TRBJ2-1; 7 bases fit TRBD2. The origin of this receptor is a woman aged 50 to 65 with multiple sclerosis. The CDR3 protein is CASSNGRGYMKNEQFF. The CDR3 DNA reads as TGTGCCAGCAGCAACGGGCGGGGGTACATGAAAAATGAGCAGTTCTTC.